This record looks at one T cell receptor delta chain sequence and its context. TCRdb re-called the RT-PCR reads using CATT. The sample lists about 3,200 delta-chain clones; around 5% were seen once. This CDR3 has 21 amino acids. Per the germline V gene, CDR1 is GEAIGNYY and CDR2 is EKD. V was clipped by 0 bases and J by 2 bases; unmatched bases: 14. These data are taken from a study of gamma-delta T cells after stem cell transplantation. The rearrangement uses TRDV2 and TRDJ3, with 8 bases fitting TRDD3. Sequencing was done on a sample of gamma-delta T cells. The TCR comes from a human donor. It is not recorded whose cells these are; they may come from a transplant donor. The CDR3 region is CACDTVVRDTRPTWDTRQMFF. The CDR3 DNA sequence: TGTGCCTGTGACACCGTTGTCCGGGATACGCGACCCACCTGGGACACCCGACAGATGTTTTTC.